The subject of this entry is one TCR beta chain. Looked up from germline, CDR1 is MDHEN and CDR2 is SYDVKM. The CDR3 is 15 amino acids. Trimming removed 5 bases from V and 2 bases from J, with 12 bases in between. CD45RO-negative, CCR7-selected cells formed the naive CD8 fraction, which excluded terminally differentiated effector memory CD45RA+ cells. Nashville, Tennessee was home to all donors, who were Caucasian adults. The data were produced by immunoSEQ multiplex PCR, yet TCRdb's version contains in-frame clones alone and is incomplete. The repertoire holds 660,000 or so clones, with about 96% as singletons. These data are taken from a study of shared clonotypes between healthy human individuals.

Sequencing was done on a sample of naive CD8+ T cells sorted from blood. The sequence was obtained from a woman aged 25 to 39 in good health. The chain uses TRBV28 and TRBJ1-4, with D maybe TRBD1 (5 bases). The CDR3 region is CASSPPRVTNEKLFF. Here the CDR3 DNA reads TGTGCCAGCAGTCCCCCCAGGGTTACTAATGAAAAACTGTTTTTT.